This passage covers 32 T cell receptor beta chains from one sample sequenced in a study of T cell responses to AZD1222 COVID-19 vaccine. The table came from immunoSEQ multiplex PCR; TCRdb's copy has only in-frame clones and leaves some out. Of tens of thousands of clones in the sample, roughly 87% were seen once. This specimen consisted of peripheral blood, obtained 28 days after the second AZD1222 dose. Receptor source: an adult who received the AZD1222 COVID-19 vaccine.

The V and J genes are TRBV5-1 and TRBJ2-3; TRBD1 matches 9 bases. This CDR3 region has 15 residues. The germline V gene encodes CDR1 SGHRS and CDR2 YFSETQ. The V and J ends lost 4 bases and 3 bases, in that order; junction bases with no gene match: 6. In nucleotides, the CDR3 is TGCGCCAGCAGCCCGGGACAGGGCTTGACAGATACGCAGTATTTT. Translated, it gives CASSPGQGLTDTQYF.

The rearrangement links TRBV10-2 to TRBJ2-7; TRBD1 matches at 8 bases. The germline gives CDR1 WSHSY, CDR2 SAAADI. Trimming took 0 bases from V and 5 from J; bases not matched to a gene: 12. This CDR3 is 17 amino acids long. The CDR3 DNA is TGCGCCAGCAGTGAGTCGATTCGGGGACAGGAGCCGAACGAGCAGTACTTC. This codes for CASSESIRGQEPNEQYF.

This chain links TRBV5-1 with TRBJ2-5, with 14 bases identical to TRBD2. Germline V gene data show CDR1 as SGHRS and CDR2 as YFSETQ. V shed 4 bases and J 5 bases; nucleotides not matched to a gene: 10. This CDR3 region has 17 residues. The CDR3 reads CASSKRLAGGGQETQYF. CDR3 nucleotides: TGCGCCAGCAGCAAGCGACTAGCGGGAGGGGGGCAGGAGACCCAGTACTTC.

The table lists this clone with a count of one. The chain carries TRBV29-1 and TRBJ2-6, with a tentative D call TRBD1 (6 bases). The V gene lost 5 bases and the J gene lost 4 bases, with 12 bases spanning the gap. The CDR3 is 14 residues long. Looked up from germline, CDR1 is SQVTM and CDR2 is ANQGSEA. Here the CDR3 DNA reads TGCAGCGTTAAACAGGGCTTCGGGGCCAACGTCCTGACTTTC. Protein sequence: CSVKQGFGANVLTF.

The gene calls are TRBV27 and TRBJ1-4; possibly TRBD1 for D (6 bases). Germline CDR1 reads MNHEY; CDR2 reads SMNVEV (reference sequence). Trimming pared 5 bases from V and 11 bases from J, leaving 12 bases between. The CDR3 has 12 residues. This chain's CDR3 is CASSTQGNKLFF. CDR3 nucleotides: TGTGCCAGCAGTACCCAGGGGAACAAACTGTTTTTT.

In its sample, this clone was seen once. The rearrangement joins TRBV4-3 to TRBJ2-1; D perhaps matches TRBD1 (6 bases). The germline gives CDR1 LGHNA, CDR2 YSLEER. Trimming removed 0 bases from V and 8 bases from J, with 20 bases in between. The length of the CDR3 is 17 residues. CDR3 sequence: CASSQEMAWQGIDEQFF. The DNA for the CDR3 is TGCGCCAGCAGCCAAGAAATGGCCTGGCAGGGGATCGATGAGCAGTTCTTC.

The V gene is TRBV27, the J gene TRBJ2-7, with no clear D. Trimming took 6 bases from V and 0 from J, leaving 12 bases between them. This CDR3 region has 14 residues. Germline assignment: CDR1 MNHEY and CDR2 SMNVEV (reference sequence). The CDR3 sequence: CASRGRLTSYEQYF. CDR3 bases: TGTGCCAGCAGAGGGCGGCTCACCTCCTACGAGCAGTACTTC.

The V and J genes are TRBV24-1 and TRBJ2-2; D might be TRBD2 (6 bases). The length of the CDR3 is 17 residues. V shed 0 bases and J shed 2 bases, with 12 bases lying between them. CDR1 and CDR2 (germline): KGHDR, SFDVKD. DNA for the CDR3: TGTGCCACCAGTGATTTGAATCGGAGGGACAACACCGGGGAGCTGTTTTTT. It specifies CATSDLNRRDNTGELFF.

The chain is built from TRBV18 and TRBJ2-2, with 7 nucleotides matching TRBD2. The CDR3 has 16 amino acids. With V trimmed by 2 bases and J by 2 bases, 5 bases remained unmatched. The germline CDR1 and CDR2 sequences are KGHSH and LQKENI. The DNA of the CDR3 is TGTGCCAGCTCACCAGGGCTAGCGGTTAACACCGGGGAGCTGTTTTTT. Translation gives CASSPGLAVNTGELFF.

This clone showed up just once. The chain couples TRBV11-2 to TRBJ2-3, with D uncertain. Trimming removed 5 bases from V and 4 bases from J, with 10 bases in between. The length of the CDR3 is 13 residues. The germline V gene encodes CDR1 SGHAT and CDR2 FQNNGV. This CDR3 reads CASSAVRADTQYF. The CDR3 DNA follows: TGTGCCAGCAGCGCAGTTCGGGCAGATACGCAGTATTTT.

DNA of the CDR3: TGTGCTAGTGGTTTGGTCCCGGGACAGGGCCGCGAGCAGTACTTC. Translation gives CASGLVPGQGREQYF. The genes are TRBV12-5 and TRBJ2-7; 9 nucleotides align to TRBD1. The germline gives CDR1 LGHNT, CDR2 FRNRAP. J was trimmed by 6 bases and V by 0 bases; bases with no gene match: 6. The CDR3 covers 15 residues.

The chain links TRBV7-6 to TRBJ2-1; 7 bases map to TRBD1. The CDR3 has 15 residues. With V trimmed by 4 bases and J by 1 base, 4 bases remained unmatched. The germline CDR1 and CDR2 sequences are SGHVS and FNYEAQ. The CDR3 DNA follows: TGTGCCAGCAGCTCGCCAGGGGGATCCTACAATGAGCAGTTCTTC. It is translated as CASSSPGGSYNEQFF.

The gene calls are TRBV7-2 and TRBJ1-3, with D hard to call. This CDR3 has 15 amino acids. Germline CDR1 reads SGHTA; CDR2 reads FQGNSA. V was shortened by 5 bases and J by 0 bases, with 11 bases between the two germline ends. The CDR3 sequence: CASSITDLSGNTIYF. CDR3 nucleotide sequence: TGTGCCAGCAGCATCACAGACCTCTCTGGAAACACCATATATTTT.

This rearrangement joins TRBV7-2 to TRBJ2-1; no clear D. Germline V gene data show CDR1 as SGHTA and CDR2 as FQGNSA. CDR3 length equals 11 residues. Trimming removed 5 bases at V and 6 bases at J, with 5 bases between. The CDR3 region has the DNA TGTGCCAGCAGCCCGACCAATGAGCAGTTCTTC. Translated: CASSPTNEQFF.

The genes are TRBV5-4 and TRBJ1-2; D might be TRBD1 (6 bases). Trimming stripped 0 bases from V and 6 bases from J, with 12 bases between. Per the germline V gene, CDR1 is SGHNT and CDR2 is YYREEE (reference sequence). This CDR3 is 14 amino acids long. The CDR3 reads CASSLEWGGHGYTF. The CDR3, as DNA: TGTGCCAGCAGCTTGGAATGGGGGGGCCATGGCTACACCTTC. The complete variable domain, with remaining parts taken from reference TRBV5-4 and TRBJ1-2, reads ETGVTQSPTHLIKTRGQQVTLRCSSQSGHNTVSWYQQALGQGPQFIFQYYREEENGRGNFPPRFSGLQFPNYSSELNVNALELDDSALYLCASSLEWGGHGYTFGSGTRLTVV.

The chain combines TRBV6-5 with TRBJ1-5; D remains unclear. Germline CDR1 reads MNHEY; CDR2 reads SVGAGI. Trimming shortened V by 5 bases and J by 0 bases, and 11 bases separated the two germline ends. The CDR3 contains 15 residues. As DNA, the CDR3 is TGTGCCAGCAGTCCTAGGACGGATAGCAATCAGCCCCAGCATTTT. Its translation: CASSPRTDSNQPQHF.

The chain combines TRBV4-1 with TRBJ2-1; weak D call: TRBD1 (5 bases). The V end was cut by 1 base, the J end by 6 bases, with 7 bases between. This CDR3 spans 13 amino acids. Germline loops: CDR1 MGHRA, CDR2 YSYEKL. The CDR3 protein is CASSQGGANEQFF. As DNA, the CDR3 is TGCGCCAGCAGCCAAGGTGGGGCCAATGAGCAGTTCTTC.

The V call is TRBV25-1, the J call TRBJ2-1; tentative D call: TRBD1 (5 bases). Looked up from germline, CDR1 is MGHDK and CDR2 is SYGVNS. The CDR3 loop spans 13 amino acids. Trimming shortened V by 3 bases and J by 13 bases, and 16 bases separated the two germline ends. The CDR3 region has the DNA TGTGCCAGCAGTGACCGACGCGACCAGGGTCAGTTCTTC. Amino acids: CASSDRRDQGQFF.

This clone was seen more than once but under ten times. The chain joins TRBV20-1 to TRBJ2-6; D not certain. V lost 3 bases and J 4 bases, leaving 10 bases between the germline ends. Germline V lookup: CDR1 DFQATT, CDR2 SNEGSKA (reference sequence). This CDR3 contains 14 residues. The CDR3 loop is CSASSSVGANVLTF. CDR3 DNA sequence: TGCAGTGCTAGTAGTTCGGTAGGGGCCAACGTCCTGACTTTC.

V gene TRBV5-1 combines with J gene TRBJ2-3; TRBD1 matches at 12 bases. The CDR3 contains 16 residues. After removal of 4 bases from V and 2 bases from J, the junction contained 5 bases not matched to a gene. Germline V gives CDR1 SGHRS, CDR2 YFSETQ. The CDR3 sequence is CASSGTGGLYTDTQYF. In DNA form, the CDR3 reads TGCGCCAGCAGCGGGACAGGGGGCTTATACACAGATACGCAGTATTTT.

The chain employs TRBV28 and TRBJ1-1; no reliable D call. V was trimmed by 4 bases and J by 1 base, leaving 4 bases between them. CDR3 length equals 12 residues. Germline loops: CDR1 MDHEN, CDR2 SYDVKM. The CDR3 DNA sequence: TGTGCCAGCAGTTACGGGAACACTGAAGCTTTCTTT. Translating gives CASSYGNTEAFF.

The chain couples TRBV29-1 to TRBJ1-2, with D hard to call. CDR1 is SQVTM, CDR2 ANQGSEA, per germline. The CDR3 loop spans 13 amino acids. The V end was cut by 2 bases, the J end by 2 bases, with 9 bases between. Written as DNA, the CDR3 is TGCAGCGTTGAACGGCAGGTCAACTATGGCTACACCTTC. This translates into CSVERQVNYGYTF.

The chain recombines TRBV3-1 (or the pseudogene TRBV3-2) with TRBJ2-1, with TRBD2 identical over 11 bases. Per germline, CDR1 LGHDT and CDR2 YNNKEL (reference sequence). The CDR3 consists of 15 residues. The V gene end was trimmed by 5 bases and the J gene end by 4 bases; junction bases not matched to a gene: 4. The DNA of the CDR3 is TGTGCCAGCAGCTATTCTAGCGGGGGGTACAATGAGCAGTTCTTC. Protein: CASSYSSGGYNEQFF.

The chain combines TRBV18 with TRBJ1-2; D is undetermined. The germline V gene encodes CDR1 KGHSH and CDR2 LQKENI. The CDR3 is 13 amino acids. The V end was cut by 6 bases, the J end by 4 bases, with 12 bases between. The CDR3 reads CASSPDGSYGYTF. The CDR3 nucleotides read TGTGCCAGCTCCCCTGACGGGTCCTATGGCTACACCTTC.

The V gene is TRBV19, the J gene TRBJ2-1, with 14 bases fitting TRBD2. Germline V lookup: CDR1 LNHDA, CDR2 SQIVND (reference sequence). V was pared by 4 bases and J by 6 bases, with 11 bases of the junction left unmatched. The CDR3 has 18 residues. Written as DNA, the CDR3 is TGTGCCAGTAGTACCATCGGACTAGCGGGAGGCCTCCGCAATGAGCAGTTCTTC. Translation: CASSTIGLAGGLRNEQFF.

This sequence joins TRBV24-1 and TRBJ2-6; D possibly matches TRBD1 or TRBD2 (5 bases each). Deletions cut 4 bases from V and 5 bases from J, with 11 bases between. The CDR3 has 15 amino acids. Per germline, CDR1 KGHDR and CDR2 SFDVKD. The CDR3 bases are TGTGCCACCAGTGACCGGGACGAGTGGGCCAACGTCCTGACTTTC. Its translation is CATSDRDEWANVLTF.

V and J are TRBV7-9 and TRBJ2-7, with D possibly being TRBD1 or TRBD2 (5 bases each). The CDR3 loop spans 13 amino acids. Germline V gene data show CDR1 as SEHNR and CDR2 as FQNEAQ (reference sequence). V lost 6 bases and J 6 bases, leaving 15 bases between the germline ends. In nucleotides, the CDR3 is TGTGCCAGCAGTCATTTAGAGAGGGGCGAGCAGTACTTC. Encoded protein: CASSHLERGEQYF. Drawing the rest from reference TRBV7-9 and TRBJ2-7, the complete variable domain is DTGVSQNPRHKITKRGQNVTFRCDPISEHNRLYWYRQTLGQGPEFLTYFQNEAQLEKSRLLSDRFSAERPKGSFSTLEIQRTEQGDSAMYLCASSHLERGEQYFGPGTRLTVT.

In DNA form, the CDR3 reads TGTGCCAGCAGTTCCTCAGAGGGGCCCCGGGTTGGCTACACCTTC. This codes for CASSSSEGPRVGYTF. The gene calls are TRBV11-2 and TRBJ1-2; tentatively, D is TRBD1 (5 bases). The CDR3 is 15 residues long. CDR1 is SGHAT, CDR2 FQNNGV, per germline. V shed 6 bases and J shed 7 bases, with 21 bases lying between them.

V gene TRBV7-6 combines with J gene TRBJ2-1; 13 positions match TRBD2. The trim removed 0 bases at V and 4 bases at J, leaving 12 bases unmatched. The CDR3 contains 20 residues. Germline CDR1 reads SGHVS; CDR2 reads FNYEAQ. The CDR3 sequence: CASSLALGLAGALPYNEQFF. The CDR3 nucleotides are TGTGCCAGCAGCTTAGCGCTTGGACTAGCGGGAGCCCTACCGTACAATGAGCAGTTCTTC.

The chain links TRBV3-1 (or the pseudogene TRBV3-2) to TRBJ2-3; the match to TRBD2 covers 7 bases. The CDR3 sequence is 15 residues long. V shed 3 bases and J 0 bases; nucleotides not matched to a gene: 3. CDR1 is LGHDT and CDR2 is YNNKEL in the germline V gene (reference sequence). The CDR3 spells CASSQASGSTDTQYF. CDR3 DNA: TGTGCCAGCAGCCAGGCTAGCGGTAGCACAGATACGCAGTATTTT.

The chain carries TRBV18 and TRBJ2-7; 8 bases fit TRBD2. Germline V lookup: CDR1 KGHSH, CDR2 LQKENI. This CDR3 has 12 amino acids. V gave up 8 bases and J gave up 7 bases; unmatched junction bases: 7. The CDR3 region has the DNA TGTGCCAGCACCGGGAGGGCCGGGGAGCAGTACTTC. Protein: CASTGRAGEQYF.

The rearrangement links TRBV19 to TRBJ1-2; D ambiguous. The CDR3 is 12 amino acids. The germline V gene has CDR1 LNHDA and CDR2 SQIVND (reference sequence). The germline V and J ends were trimmed by 7 bases and 4 bases, with 10 bases remaining between them. CDR3 nucleotide sequence: TGTGCCAGTACGAAGGAGTTCTATGGCTACACCTTC. This gives the protein CASTKEFYGYTF.